This TCR beta chain is from a study of T cells expressing NK-cell markers. Looking at the study overall: Each TCR beta repertoire originated in sorted T cells that were CD3+CD56+NKG2C+, CD3+CD56+NKG2C- or CD3+CD56-NKG2C+.

Germline loops: CDR1 SEHNR, CDR2 FQNEAQ (reference sequence). The CDR3 runs to 16 residues. TCRdb re-called the 5' RACE reads and gives one entry per CDR3 protein, without DNA. The data show roughly 390,000 distinct CDR3 sequences, and the top ten clones hold about 10%. This clonotype originated in a woman between 50 and 59 years old in good health. The rearrangement links TRBV7-9 to TRBJ2-7. Input material: blood T cells: a sorted CD56 or NKG2C T cell subset, CD4+ or CD8+ T cells, or bulk PBMC T cells (not recorded which). CDR3 in amino acids: CASSSYVKREVYEQYF. The whole variable domain, filled in from reference TRBV7-9 and TRBJ2-7, reads DTGVSQNPRHKITKRGQNVTFRCDPISEHNRLYWYRQTLGQGPEFLTYFQNEAQLEKSRLLSDRFSAERPKGSFSTLEIQRTEQGDSAMYLCASSSYVKREVYEQYFGPGTRLTVT.